The clone carrying this T cell receptor (beta chain) has just a few counts. Its matching antigen is unknown. The CDR3 extends over 17 amino acids. V lost 2 bases, J lost 4 bases, and 7 bases stayed unmatched. Germline V gene lookup returns CDR1 LGHDT and CDR2 YNNKEL (reference sequence). This record comes from a study of T-cell reconstitution after alpha-beta-depleted transplantation in children. Overall study findings and caveats: Surviving thymic progenitors and recipient T cells were the source of high TCRbeta diversity at day 60 in some patients. Expanded graft clones numbering several hundred reportedly gave rise to alpha-beta T cells about two months after transplant. One year post-transplant, T-cell counts and diversity were largely derived from T cells produced anew.

Preparing the TCRbeta library involved the use of unique molecular identifiers. TCRdb recomputed calls from the PCR reads with MiXCR, one row per CDR3 protein. The table shows approximately 110,000 distinct CDR3 sequences, with approximately 10% occurring only once. The V call is TRBV3-1, the J call TRBJ2-6; 8 nucleotides align to TRBD1. This specimen consisted of PBMCs, obtained before TCRalphabeta/CD19-depleted stem cell transplant. This receptor was identified in a boy aged 2-9 years with acute lymphoblastic leukemia, due to receive a stem cell transplant. CDR3 in amino acids: CASSQITGGKGANVLTF. The CDR3, as DNA: TGTGCCAGCAGCCAAATTACAGGGGGGAAAGGGGCCAACGTCCTGACTTTC.